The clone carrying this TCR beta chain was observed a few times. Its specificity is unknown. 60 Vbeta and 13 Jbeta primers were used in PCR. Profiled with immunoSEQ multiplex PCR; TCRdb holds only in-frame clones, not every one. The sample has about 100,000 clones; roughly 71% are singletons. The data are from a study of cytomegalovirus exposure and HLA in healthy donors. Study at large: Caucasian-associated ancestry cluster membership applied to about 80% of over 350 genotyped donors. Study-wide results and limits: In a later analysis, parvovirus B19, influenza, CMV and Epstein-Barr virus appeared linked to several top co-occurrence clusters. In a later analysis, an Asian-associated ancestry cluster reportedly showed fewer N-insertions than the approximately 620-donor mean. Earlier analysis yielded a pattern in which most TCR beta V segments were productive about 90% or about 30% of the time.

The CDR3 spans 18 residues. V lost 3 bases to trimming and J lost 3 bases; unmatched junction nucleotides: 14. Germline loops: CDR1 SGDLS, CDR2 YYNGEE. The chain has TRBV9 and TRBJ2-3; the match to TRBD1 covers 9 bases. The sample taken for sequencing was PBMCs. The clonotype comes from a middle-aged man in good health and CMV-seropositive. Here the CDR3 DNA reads TGTGCCAGCAGCGGAGGCAGACGGGACAGGGACCCTACAGATACGCAGTATTTT. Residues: CASSGGRRDRDPTDTQYF. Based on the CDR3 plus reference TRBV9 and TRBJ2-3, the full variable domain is DSGVTQTPKHLITATGQRVTLRCSPRSGDLSVYWYQQSLDQGLQFLIQYYNGEERAKGNILERFSAQQFPDLHSELNLSSLELGDSALYFCASSGGRRDRDPTDTQYFGPGTRLTVL.